These 8 T cell receptor beta chains share one sample of origin, sequenced in a study of tumor-infiltrating lymphocytes in glioblastoma multiforme. TCRB libraries came from RNA via three nested multiplex PCR rounds. TCRdb reprocessed the multiplex PCR reads via MiXCR and lists one record per CDR3 protein. The sample shows under 35,000 distinct CDR3 sequences, around 60% of them seen only once. Sequencing was performed on brain tumor tissue. The receptor set was obtained from a male donor with glioblastoma.

Many counts were recorded for this clonotype. This chain links TRBV6-5 with TRBJ1-5; 9 bases match TRBD1. Per the germline V gene, CDR1 is MNHEY and CDR2 is SVGAGI. This CDR3 is 15 amino acids long. Trimming at V came to 6 bases and at J to 1 base, leaving 4 bases not matched to a gene. In nucleotides, the CDR3 is TGTGCCAGCAGGACAGGGGGGCCGAGCAATCAGCCCCAGCATTTT. This translates into CASRTGGPSNQPQHF.

With respect to this clonotype: At one end the junction does not follow the germline gene, possibly because of a read error. The rearrangement links TRBV20-1 to TRBJ2-5, with D maybe TRBD2 (5 bases). The CDR3 loop spans 11 amino acids. Per the germline V gene, CDR1 is DFQATT and CDR2 is SNEGSKA (reference sequence). CDR3 residues: CSATSWETRYF. CDR3 nucleotides: TGCAGTGCTACCTCATGGGAGACCCGGTACTTC.

A remark on this clonotype: The junction shows a germline mismatch at one end, possibly a read error. This chain links TRBV10-1 with TRBJ2-4; 7 bases match TRBD2. The CDR3 is 13 amino acids. CDR1 is WNHNN and CDR2 is SYGVQD in the germline V gene (reference sequence). CDR3 sequence: CTSGTLAKNNQYF. In nucleotides, the CDR3 is TGCACCAGCGGGACTCTAGCCAAAAACAATCAGTACTTC.

With regard to this clonotype: A read error may be the cause here, since a much bigger clone is one base away. This chain links TRBV5-1 with TRBJ2-1; 8 bases map to TRBD2. The length of the CDR3 is 15 residues. CDR1 and CDR2 (germline): SGHRS, YFSETQ. The CDR3, as DNA: TGCGCCAGCACCTTGGAGGGCGGGAGGTACAATGAGCAGTTCTTC. This codes for CASTLEGGRYNEQFF.

The rearrangement joins TRBV20-1 to TRBJ2-3; 7 nucleotides align to TRBD2. The J segment lost 6 bases and the V segment lost 0 bases, leaving 9 bases of the junction unmatched. CDR1 and CDR2 (germline): DFQATT, SNEGSKA (reference sequence). CDR3 size: 15 residues. As DNA, the CDR3 is TGCAGTGCTAGAGAGCTGGCGGGAGTGTTGGATACGCAGTATTTT. Translation gives CSARELAGVLDTQYF.

This clonotype was detected a few times. At one boundary the junction diverges from the germline segment, which might be a read error. The V call is TRBV20-1, the J call TRBJ2-1, with a tentative D call TRBD2 (6 bases). Germline CDR1 DFQATT, CDR2 SNEGSKA (reference sequence). The CDR3 sequence is 14 residues long. The CDR3 region has the DNA TGCAGTGCTAGTCACGGGAGTCCCTACAATGAGCAGTTCTTT. Translating gives CSASHGSPYNEQFF.

In regard to this clonotype: Its ends do not fully match the called genes, so a read error is possible. The chain has TRBV13 and TRBJ2-7; no reliable D call. Per the germline V gene, CDR1 is PRHDT and CDR2 is FYEKMQ (reference sequence). This CDR3 spans 14 amino acids. The CDR3 sequence is CASSLGPSSYVQYF. The DNA of the CDR3 is TGTGCCAGCAGCTTGGGTCCCAGTAGCTACGTGCAGTATTTC.

V gene TRBV6-5 combines with J gene TRBJ2-7; no firm D call. The V end lost 0 bases, the J end lost 2 bases, and 14 bases lay between the germline ends. From germline, CDR1 is MNHEY and CDR2 SVGAGI. The CDR3 consists of 16 residues. The DNA for the CDR3 is TGTGCCAGCAGTTACTCGATGCCTGACAACCCCTACGAGCAGTACTTC. This sequence encodes CASSYSMPDNPYEQYF.